This TCR beta chain was recovered during a study of blood T cell repertoires in COVID-19. V was shortened by 6 bases and J by 7 bases, with 8 bases between the two germline ends. The CDR3 runs to 11 residues. A note on this clone: Other DNA sequences of this sample code for an identical CDR3.

Profiled with immunoSEQ multiplex PCR; TCRdb holds only in-frame clones, not every one. The profile covers about 160,000 clones, with more than 75% appearing a single time and about 2% taken by the ten largest. This TCR was recovered from a man between 65 and 85 years old with acute or convalescent COVID-19. This chain joins TRBV12-3 or TRBV12-4 and TRBJ2-3, with D uncertain. Sequencing input: peripheral blood. The CDR3 region is CASSPRYTQYF. As DNA, the CDR3 is TGTGCCAGCAGCCCCAGATATACGCAGTATTTT.